One and the same sample provided the 13 T cell receptor beta chains below, sequenced in a study of blood T cell repertoires in COVID-19. The data were produced by immunoSEQ multiplex PCR, yet TCRdb's version contains in-frame clones alone and is incomplete. This sample has approximately 73,000 clones, with approximately 86% found just once. Sequenced: peripheral blood. These receptors originate from an older woman with acute or convalescent COVID-19.

This clone showed up just once. V usage is TRBV23-1 and J usage is TRBJ2-5, with D uncertain. TRBV23-1 is an ORF for which the function is uncertain. V lost 6 bases to trimming and J lost 0 bases, with 11 bases between them. The CDR3 runs to 14 residues. CDR3 residues: CASSRHTYQETQYF. The CDR3 nucleotides are TGCGCCAGCAGCAGACACACGTACCAAGAGACCCAGTACTTC.

The chain carries TRBV24-1 and TRBJ1-1; no reliable D call. Trimming cost V 3 bases and J 8 bases, with 9 bases left between them. Germline loops: CDR1 KGHDR, CDR2 SFDVKD. The CDR3 consists of 12 residues. CDR3 protein: CATSDGVTEAFF. The CDR3 nucleotides read TGTGCCACCAGTGATGGAGTTACCGAAGCTTTCTTT.

This chain links TRBV19 with TRBJ2-7; D may be TRBD2 (7 bases). The CDR3 is 14 amino acids. V was clipped by 3 bases and J by 0 bases, with 9 bases between them. CDR1 is LNHDA and CDR2 is SQIVND in the germline V gene (reference sequence). The CDR3 region is CASSIGGPSYEQYF. CDR3 DNA sequence: TGTGCCAGTAGTATCGGGGGGCCCTCCTACGAGCAGTACTTC. Full variable domain (rest looked up from reference TRBV19 and TRBJ2-7): DGGITQSPKYLFRKEGQNVTLSCEQNLNHDAMYWYRQDPGQGLRLIYYSQIVNDFQKGDIAEGYSVSREKKESFPLTVTSAQKNPTAFYLCASSIGGPSYEQYFGPGTRLTVT.

The chain carries TRBV5-1 and TRBJ2-3; 8 bases map to TRBD2. The V gene's germline CDR1 is SGHRS and CDR2 YFSETQ. This CDR3 spans 14 amino acids. The V and J ends lost 5 bases and 2 bases, in that order; junction bases with no gene match: 4. The CDR3 sequence is CASRQLADTDTQYF. The CDR3 DNA reads TGCGCCAGCAGACAACTAGCGGACACAGATACGCAGTATTTT.

The rearrangement uses TRBV5-4 and TRBJ2-1; 9 bases map to TRBD2. V lost 4 bases to trimming and J lost 6 bases; unmatched junction nucleotides: 8. Germline V gives CDR1 SGHNT, CDR2 YYREEE (reference sequence). This CDR3 spans 15 amino acids. For the CDR3, the DNA is TGTGCCAGCAGCCGAAGAGCGGGAGGACGCAATGAGCAGTTCTTC. This translates into CASSRRAGGRNEQFF.

The rearrangement uses TRBV11-2 and TRBJ2-5; TRBD2 aligns across 15 bases. CDR1 is SGHAT, CDR2 FQNNGV, per germline. Germline trimming cut 5 bases from V and 6 bases from J; bases unmatched to any gene: 4. The CDR3 extends over 15 amino acids. CDR3 coding DNA: TGTGCCAGCAGCCCCGGGACTAGCGGGGGGCAGACCCAGTACTTC. It specifies CASSPGTSGGQTQYF.

The J gene is TRBJ2-2, the V gene TRBV9; possibly TRBD1 for D (6 bases). The CDR3 is 15 residues long. Trimming shortened V by 5 bases and J by 0 bases, and 11 bases separated the two germline ends. The germline V gene has CDR1 SGDLS and CDR2 YYNGEE. The CDR3 is CASRKGDPNTGELFF. DNA of the CDR3: TGTGCCAGCAGAAAGGGGGACCCGAACACCGGGGAGCTGTTTTTT.

The table lists this clone with a few counts. This chain uses TRBV5-4 with TRBJ2-1; D is unclear. This CDR3 is built from 12 residues. V lost 4 bases and J 5 bases, leaving 7 bases between the germline ends. The germline gives CDR1 SGHNT, CDR2 YYREEE (reference sequence). In DNA, the CDR3 is TGTGCCAGCAGCCTCACAAACAATGAGCAGTTCTTC. Its translation is CASSLTNNEQFF.

In this sample, this clone turned up once. J is TRBJ1-4 and V is TRBV18, with 10 bases aligning to TRBD1. Per germline, CDR1 KGHSH and CDR2 LQKENI. The CDR3 sequence is 16 residues long. J gave up 5 bases and V 6 bases, and 9 bases lay outside the gene matches. In nucleotides, the CDR3 is TGTGCCAGCTCCCCTCCGTCGGGACAGGGGAATGAAAAACTGTTTTTT. Protein product: CASSPPSGQGNEKLFF.

The rearrangement links TRBV7-2 to TRBJ1-6; 10 nucleotides match TRBD1. V lost 5 bases to trimming and J lost 3 bases; unmatched junction nucleotides: 7. Germline V gene lookup returns CDR1 SGHTA and CDR2 FQGNSA. The CDR3 contains 17 residues. CDR3 DNA sequence: TGTGCCAGCAGCCAGAGGGACAGGGGAAACTATAATTCACCCCTCCACTTT. It specifies CASSQRDRGNYNSPLHF.

The J gene is TRBJ2-1, the V gene TRBV30; 13 bases line up with TRBD2. The CDR3 sequence is 15 residues long. From germline, CDR1 is GTSNPN and CDR2 SVGIG (reference sequence). V lost 1 base, J lost 8 bases, and 5 bases stayed unmatched. The CDR3 region is CAWSAGLAGIDEQFF. CDR3 in DNA: TGTGCCTGGAGTGCGGGACTAGCGGGAATCGATGAGCAGTTCTTC.

The chain links TRBV5-1 to TRBJ2-7; D gene uncertain. This CDR3 is 13 amino acids long. Trimming removed 0 bases at V and 4 bases at J, with 8 bases between. Germline V CDR1 and CDR2: SGHRS, YFSETQ. The CDR3 loop is CASSLAQNYEQYF. In DNA form, the CDR3 reads TGCGCCAGCAGCTTGGCACAGAATTACGAGCAGTACTTC.

V and J are TRBV29-1 and TRBJ1-2; D is uncertain. Trimming stripped 2 bases from V and 2 bases from J, with 6 bases between. The CDR3 is 12 residues long. Germline V gives CDR1 SQVTM, CDR2 ANQGSEA. CDR3 sequence reads: CSVEQVNYGYTF. The DNA for the CDR3 is TGCAGCGTTGAACAGGTCAACTATGGCTACACCTTC.